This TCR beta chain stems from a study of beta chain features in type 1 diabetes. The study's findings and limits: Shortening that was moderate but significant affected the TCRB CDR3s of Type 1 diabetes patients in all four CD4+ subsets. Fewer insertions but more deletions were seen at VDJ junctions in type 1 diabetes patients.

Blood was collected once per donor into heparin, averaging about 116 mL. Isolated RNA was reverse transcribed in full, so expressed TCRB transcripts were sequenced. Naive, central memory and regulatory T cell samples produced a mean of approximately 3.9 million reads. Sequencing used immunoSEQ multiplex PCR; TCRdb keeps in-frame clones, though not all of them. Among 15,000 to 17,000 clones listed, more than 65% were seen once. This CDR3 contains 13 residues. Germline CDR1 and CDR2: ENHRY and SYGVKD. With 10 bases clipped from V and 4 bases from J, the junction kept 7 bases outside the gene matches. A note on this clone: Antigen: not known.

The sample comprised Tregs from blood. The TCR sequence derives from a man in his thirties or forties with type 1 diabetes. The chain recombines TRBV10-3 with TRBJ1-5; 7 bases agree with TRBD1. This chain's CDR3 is CATLRDRNQPQHF. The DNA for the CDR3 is TGTGCCACCCTCCGGGACAGAAATCAGCCCCAGCATTTT.